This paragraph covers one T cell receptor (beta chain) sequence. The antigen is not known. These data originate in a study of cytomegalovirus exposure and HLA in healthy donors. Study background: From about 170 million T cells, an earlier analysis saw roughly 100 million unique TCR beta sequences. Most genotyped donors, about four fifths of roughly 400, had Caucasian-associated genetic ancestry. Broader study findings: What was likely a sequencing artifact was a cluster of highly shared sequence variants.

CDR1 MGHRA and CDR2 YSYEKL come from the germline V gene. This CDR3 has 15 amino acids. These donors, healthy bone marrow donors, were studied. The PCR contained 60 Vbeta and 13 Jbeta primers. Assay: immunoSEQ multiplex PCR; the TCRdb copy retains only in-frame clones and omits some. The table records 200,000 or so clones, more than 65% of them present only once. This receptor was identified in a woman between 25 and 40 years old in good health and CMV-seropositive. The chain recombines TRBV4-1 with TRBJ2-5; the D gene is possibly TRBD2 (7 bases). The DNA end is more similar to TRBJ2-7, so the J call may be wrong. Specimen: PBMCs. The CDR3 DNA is TGCGCCAGCAGCCAAGTGGCGGGGGACACCTACGAGCAGTACTTC. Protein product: CASSQVAGDTYEQYF.